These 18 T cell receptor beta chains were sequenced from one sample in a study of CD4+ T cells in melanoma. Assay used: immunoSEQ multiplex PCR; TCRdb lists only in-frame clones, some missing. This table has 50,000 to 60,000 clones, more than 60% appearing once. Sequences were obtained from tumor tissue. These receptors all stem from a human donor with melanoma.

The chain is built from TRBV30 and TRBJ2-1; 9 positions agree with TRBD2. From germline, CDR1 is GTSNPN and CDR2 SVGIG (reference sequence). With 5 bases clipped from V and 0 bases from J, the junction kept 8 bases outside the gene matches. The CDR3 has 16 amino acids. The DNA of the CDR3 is TGTGCCTGGCGGCTAGCGGGGCCGAGCTCCTACAATGAGCAGTTCTTC. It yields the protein CAWRLAGPSSYNEQFF.

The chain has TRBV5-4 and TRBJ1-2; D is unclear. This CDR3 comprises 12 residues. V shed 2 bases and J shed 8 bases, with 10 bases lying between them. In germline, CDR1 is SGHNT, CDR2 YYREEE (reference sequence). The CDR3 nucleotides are TGTGCCAGCAGCTTTAGGGATCAAGGCTACACCTTC. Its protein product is CASSFRDQGYTF.

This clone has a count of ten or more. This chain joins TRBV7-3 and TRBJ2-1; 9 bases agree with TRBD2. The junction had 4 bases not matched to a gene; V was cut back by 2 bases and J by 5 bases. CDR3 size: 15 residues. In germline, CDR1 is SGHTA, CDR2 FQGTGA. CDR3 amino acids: CASSLGGGANNEQFF. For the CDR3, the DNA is TGTGCCAGCAGCTTAGGCGGGGGGGCCAACAATGAGCAGTTCTTC.

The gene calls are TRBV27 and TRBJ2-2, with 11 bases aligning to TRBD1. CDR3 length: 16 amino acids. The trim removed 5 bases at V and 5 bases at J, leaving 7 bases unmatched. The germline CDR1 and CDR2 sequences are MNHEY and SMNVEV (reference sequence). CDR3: CASSRTGGWVTGELFF. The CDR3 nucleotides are TGTGCCAGCAGTAGGACAGGGGGCTGGGTAACCGGGGAGCTGTTTTTT.

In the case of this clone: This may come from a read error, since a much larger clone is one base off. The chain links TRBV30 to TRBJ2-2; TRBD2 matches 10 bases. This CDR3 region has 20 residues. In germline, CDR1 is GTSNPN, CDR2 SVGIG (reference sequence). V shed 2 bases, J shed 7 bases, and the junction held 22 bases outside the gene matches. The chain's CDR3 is CAWSLTGITSGEAFYGELFF. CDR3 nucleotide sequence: TGTGCCTGGAGTCTAACAGGGATAACTAGCGGGGAGGCCTTTTACGGGGAGCTGTTTTTT. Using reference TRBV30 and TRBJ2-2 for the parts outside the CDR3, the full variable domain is SQTIHQWPATLVQPVGSPLSLECTVEGTSNPNLYWYRQAAGRGLQLLFYSVGIGQISSEVPQNLSASRPQDRQFILSSKKLLLSDSGFYLCAWSLTGITSGEAFYGELFFGEGSRLTVL.

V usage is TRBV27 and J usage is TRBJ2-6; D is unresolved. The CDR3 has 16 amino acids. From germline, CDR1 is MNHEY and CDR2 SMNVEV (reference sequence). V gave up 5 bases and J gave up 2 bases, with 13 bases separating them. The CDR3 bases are TGTGCCAGCAGTACCATGTGGGCCCCTGGGGCCAACGTCCTGACTTTC. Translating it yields CASSTMWAPGANVLTF.

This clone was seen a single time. Written as DNA, the CDR3 is TGTGCCAGCAGCTTGGACATTAGCAATCAGCCCCAGCATTTT. It translates to CASSLDISNQPQHF. The rearrangement links TRBV5-5 to TRBJ1-5, with D unresolved. Germline-derived CDR1 and CDR2 are SGHKS and YYEKEE (reference sequence). Trimming removed 0 bases at V and 0 bases at J, with 4 bases between. The CDR3 is 14 residues long.

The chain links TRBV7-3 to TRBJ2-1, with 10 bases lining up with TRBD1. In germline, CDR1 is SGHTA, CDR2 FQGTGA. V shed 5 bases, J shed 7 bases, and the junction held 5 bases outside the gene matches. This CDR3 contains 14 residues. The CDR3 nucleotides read TGTGCCAGCAGCCCGCCGGGACAGGGGAATGAGCAGTTCTTC. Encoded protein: CASSPPGQGNEQFF.

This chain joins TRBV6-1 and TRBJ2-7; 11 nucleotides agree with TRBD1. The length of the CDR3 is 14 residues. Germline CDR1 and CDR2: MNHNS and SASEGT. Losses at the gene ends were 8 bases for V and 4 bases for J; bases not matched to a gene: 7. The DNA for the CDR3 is TGTGCCAGCGCGGACAGGGGGCTCACGTACGAGCAGTACTTC. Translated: CASADRGLTYEQYF.

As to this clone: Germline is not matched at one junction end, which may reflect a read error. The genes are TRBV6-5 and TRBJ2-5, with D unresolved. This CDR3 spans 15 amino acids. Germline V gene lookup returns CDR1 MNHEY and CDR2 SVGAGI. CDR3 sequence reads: CASSYGLGLQQTQYF. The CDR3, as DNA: TGTGCCAGCAGTTACGGCCTAGGGCTCCAACAGACCCAGTACTTC.

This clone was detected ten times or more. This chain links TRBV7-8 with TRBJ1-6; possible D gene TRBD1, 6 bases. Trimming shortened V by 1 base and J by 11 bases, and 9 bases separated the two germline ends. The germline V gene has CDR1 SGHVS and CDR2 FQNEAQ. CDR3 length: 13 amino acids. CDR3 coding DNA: TGTGCCAGCAGCTTAGGTGGACAGCCACCCCTCCACTTT. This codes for CASSLGGQPPLHF.

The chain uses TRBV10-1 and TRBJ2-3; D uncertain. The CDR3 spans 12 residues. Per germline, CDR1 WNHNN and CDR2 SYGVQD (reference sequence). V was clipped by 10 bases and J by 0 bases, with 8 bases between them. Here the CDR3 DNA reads TGCGCCATCCCCCTGAGCACAGATACGCAGTATTTT. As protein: CAIPLSTDTQYF.

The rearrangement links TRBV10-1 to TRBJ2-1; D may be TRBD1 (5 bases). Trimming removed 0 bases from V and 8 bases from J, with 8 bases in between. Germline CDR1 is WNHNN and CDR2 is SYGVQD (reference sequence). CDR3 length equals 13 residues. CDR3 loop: CASSESLGDEQFF. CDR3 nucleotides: TGCGCCAGCAGTGAGTCCTTAGGGGATGAGCAGTTCTTC.

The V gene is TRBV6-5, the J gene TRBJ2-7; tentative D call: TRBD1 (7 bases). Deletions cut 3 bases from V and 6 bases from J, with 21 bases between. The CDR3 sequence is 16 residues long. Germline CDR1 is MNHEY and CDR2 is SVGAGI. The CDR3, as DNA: TGTGCCAGCAGTTATTGGTCCGACAGGGTCGGGGGCGAGCAGTACTTC. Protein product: CASSYWSDRVGGEQYF.

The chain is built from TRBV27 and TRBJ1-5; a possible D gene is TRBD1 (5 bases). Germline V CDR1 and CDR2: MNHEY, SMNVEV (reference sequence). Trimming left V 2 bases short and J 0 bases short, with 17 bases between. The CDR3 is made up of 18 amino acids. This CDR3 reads CASSLMRDDFYSNQPQHF. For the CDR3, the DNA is TGTGCCAGCAGTTTAATGAGGGACGATTTTTATAGCAATCAGCCCCAGCATTTT.

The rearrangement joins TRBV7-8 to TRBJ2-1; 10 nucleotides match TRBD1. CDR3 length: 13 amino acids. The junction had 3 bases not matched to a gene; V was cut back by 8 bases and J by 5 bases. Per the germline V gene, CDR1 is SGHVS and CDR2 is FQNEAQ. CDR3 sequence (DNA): TGTGCCAGCGCCGGGACAGGGGACAATGAGCAGTTCTTC. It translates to CASAGTGDNEQFF.

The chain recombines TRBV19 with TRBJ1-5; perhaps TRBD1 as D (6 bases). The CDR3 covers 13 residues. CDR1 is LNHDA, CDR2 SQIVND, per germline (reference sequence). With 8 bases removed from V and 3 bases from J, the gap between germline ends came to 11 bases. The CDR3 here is CASGDTLNQPQHF. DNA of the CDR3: TGTGCCAGTGGGGACACCCTCAATCAGCCCCAGCATTTT.

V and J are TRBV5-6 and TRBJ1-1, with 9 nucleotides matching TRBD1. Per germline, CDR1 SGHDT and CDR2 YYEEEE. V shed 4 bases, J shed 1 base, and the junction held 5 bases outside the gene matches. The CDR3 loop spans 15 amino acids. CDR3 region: CASSQGDRENTEAFF. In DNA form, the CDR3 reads TGTGCCAGCAGCCAGGGGGACAGGGAGAACACTGAAGCTTTCTTT.